The rows below give T cell receptor beta chains drawn from one sample of a study of CD8 T cells in Susac syndrome. TCRdb recomputed calls from the immunoSEQ multiplex PCR reads with MiXCR, one row per CDR3 protein. This sample has 180,000 or so distinct CDR3 sequences, with about 94% found just once. Source material: CD4+ T cells from PBMCs. The receptor source for this set is a human donor with multiple sclerosis. Each CDR3 is given with its conserved first and last residue. D genes are given only for firm matches. Size is omitted from some rows. Given values are once, few, many or a class for expanded clones.

V gene	D gene	J gene	clone size	CDR3 length	CDR3 DNA	CDR3 protein
TRBV3-1	TRBD2	TRBJ2-5	-	15	TGTGCCAGCAGCCGGCCTAGCGGGGGCCAGGAGACCCAGTACTTC	CASSRPSGGQETQYF
TRBV28	TRBD1	TRBJ1-1	-	13	TGTGCCAGCAGTCCCGGACAGGGCACTGAAGCTTTCTTT	CASSPGQGTEAFF
TRBV30	-	TRBJ2-7	-	13	TGTGCCTGGAGTTCAAGGGGCGGGCACGAGCAGTACTTC	CAWSSRGGHEQYF
TRBV5-1	TRBD1	TRBJ1-1	-	15	TGCGCCAGCAGCTTGGCGGGACAGGGTTCCACTGAAGCTTTCTTT	CASSLAGQGSTEAFF
TRBV18	TRBD1	TRBJ2-1	-	13	TGTGCCAGCTCACCAAGACAGGGTGATGAGCAGTTCTTC	CASSPRQGDEQFF
TRBV28	-	TRBJ1-2	-	16	TGTGCCAGCAGTTCTCCCGGGACGGCGGACGTTGGAGGCTACACCTTC	CASSSPGTADVGGYTF
TRBV7-9	TRBD1	TRBJ1-2	-	14	TGTGCCAGCAGCCCCCGGGACAGGGGGCCTGGCTACACCTTC	CASSPRDRGPGYTF
TRBV7-6	-	TRBJ2-3	-	15	TGTGCCAGCAGCTTAAGCGGGCGTAGCACAGATACGCAGTATTTT	CASSLSGRSTDTQYF
TRBV28	-	TRBJ2-2	-	15	TGTGCCAGCAGTTCCACACCGAAGTACACCGGGGAGCTGTTTTTT	CASSSTPKYTGELFF
TRBV3-1	TRBD2	TRBJ2-7	-	14	TGTGCCAGCAGCCAGGGGGGACTAGCAGCCGAGCAGTACTTC	CASSQGGLAAEQYF
TRBV30	TRBD1	TRBJ1-2	-	14	TGTGCCTGGTCCCGGGCAGGGGGATACTATGGCTACACCTTC	CAWSRAGGYYGYTF
TRBV25-1	-	TRBJ1-6	-	15	TGTGCCAGCCGAGCCCGGGGGGGGTCGAATTCACCCCTCCACTTT	CASRARGGSNSPLHF
TRBV15	-	TRBJ1-2	once	14	TGTGCCACCAGCCCCCGGGGGGTCTGGCGGGGCTACACCTTC	CATSPRGVWRGYTF
TRBV12-3/TRBV12-4	TRBD1	TRBJ1-6	-	15	TGTGCCAGCAGACCCCGGGACAGGGACAATTCACCCCTCCACTTT	CASRPRDRDNSPLHF
TRBV10-1	-	TRBJ2-1	-	14	TGCGCCAGCAGTGGAGGCAGGGCGGTCAATGAGCAGTTCTTC	CASSGGRAVNEQFF
TRBV11-2	-	TRBJ2-5	once	14	TGTGCCAGCAGCCAGACCGGGGGCGCAGAGACCCAGTACTTC	CASSQTGGAETQYF
TRBV20-1	TRBD2	TRBJ2-5	-	12	TGCAGTGCTACGCGGGAGGGGGAGACCCAGTACTTC	CSATREGETQYF
TRBV5-6	-	TRBJ1-1	-	13	TGTGCCAGCAGGGAACTGAAGCACACTGAAGCTTTCTTT	CASRELKHTEAFF
TRBV2	TRBD1	TRBJ2-1	-	17	TGTGCCAGCAGACTCAGAACAGGGGCACGTTCCTACAATGAGCAGTTCTTC	CASRLRTGARSYNEQFF
TRBV30	-	TRBJ1-3	-	12	TGTGCCTGGAACGGAGCTGGAAACACCATATATTTT	CAWNGAGNTIYF
TRBV7-3	TRBD2	TRBJ2-3	-	17	TGTGCCAGCAGCTTGACTGTAGCGGGGGGGCGGAAAGATACGCAGTATTTT	CASSLTVAGGRKDTQYF
TRBV9	-	TRBJ2-1	-	12	TGTGCCAGCAGCCCGGAAGGCTATGAGCAGTTCTTC	CASSPEGYEQFF
TRBV29-1	TRBD2	TRBJ2-2	-	13	TGCAGCGCCGGGACTAGTCCCACCGGGGAGCTGTTTTTT	CSAGTSPTGELFF
TRBV6-5	-	TRBJ1-2	once	15	TGTGCCAGCAGTTACAACCGCTGGGCAGGGTATGGCTACACCTTC	CASSYNRWAGYGYTF
TRBV2	-	TRBJ1-2	-	13	TGTGCCAGCAGGATCGGACAGTCCTATGGCTACACCTTC	CASRIGQSYGYTF